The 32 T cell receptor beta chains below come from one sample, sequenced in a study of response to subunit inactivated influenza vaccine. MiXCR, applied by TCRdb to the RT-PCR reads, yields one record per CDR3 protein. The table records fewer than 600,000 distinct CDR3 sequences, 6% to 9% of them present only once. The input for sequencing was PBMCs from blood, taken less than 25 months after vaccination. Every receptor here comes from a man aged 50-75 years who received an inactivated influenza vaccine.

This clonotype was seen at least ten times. CDR3 amino acids: CSAPSPYEQYF. The CDR3 DNA is TGCAGTGCTCCTTCCCCGTACGAGCAGTACTTC. The chain joins TRBV20-1 to TRBJ2-7; no definite D call. The CDR3 is 11 residues long. The germline CDR1 and CDR2 sequences are DFQATT and SNEGSKA (reference sequence). Trimming took 5 bases from V and 4 from J, leaving 9 bases between them.

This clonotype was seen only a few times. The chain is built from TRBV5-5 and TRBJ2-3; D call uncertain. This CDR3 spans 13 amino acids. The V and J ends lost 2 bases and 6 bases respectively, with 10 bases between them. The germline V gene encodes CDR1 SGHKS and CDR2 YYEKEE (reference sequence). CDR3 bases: TGTGCCAGCAGCTTTAGGGCCTCGGATACGCAGTATTTT. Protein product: CASSFRASDTQYF. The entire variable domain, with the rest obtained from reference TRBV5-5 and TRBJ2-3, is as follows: DAGVTQSPTHLIKTRGQQVTLRCSPISGHKSVSWYQQVLGQGPQFIFQYYEKEERGRGNFPDRFSARQFPNYSSELNVNALLLGDSALYLCASSFRASDTQYFGPGTRLTVL.

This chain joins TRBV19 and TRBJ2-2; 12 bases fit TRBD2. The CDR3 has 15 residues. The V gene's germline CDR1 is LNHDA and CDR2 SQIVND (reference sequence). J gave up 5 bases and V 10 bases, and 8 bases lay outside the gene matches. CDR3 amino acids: CATSWGTSGTGELFF. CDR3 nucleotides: TGTGCCACCTCTTGGGGGACTAGCGGGACCGGGGAGCTGTTTTTT.

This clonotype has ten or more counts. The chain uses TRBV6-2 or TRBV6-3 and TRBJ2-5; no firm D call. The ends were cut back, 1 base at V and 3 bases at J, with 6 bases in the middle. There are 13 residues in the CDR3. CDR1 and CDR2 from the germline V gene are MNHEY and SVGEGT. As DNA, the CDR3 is TGTGCCAGCAGTTACTTCCTAAAAGAGACCCAGTACTTC. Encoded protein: CASSYFLKETQYF.

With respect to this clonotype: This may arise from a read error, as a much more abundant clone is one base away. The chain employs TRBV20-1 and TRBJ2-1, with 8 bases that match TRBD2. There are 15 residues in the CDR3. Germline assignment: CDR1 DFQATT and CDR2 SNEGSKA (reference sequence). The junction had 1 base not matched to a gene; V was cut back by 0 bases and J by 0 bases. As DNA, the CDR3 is TGCAGTGCTAGAGAGAGCGGGAGCTCCTACAATGAGCAGTTCTTC. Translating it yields CSARESGSSYNEQFF.

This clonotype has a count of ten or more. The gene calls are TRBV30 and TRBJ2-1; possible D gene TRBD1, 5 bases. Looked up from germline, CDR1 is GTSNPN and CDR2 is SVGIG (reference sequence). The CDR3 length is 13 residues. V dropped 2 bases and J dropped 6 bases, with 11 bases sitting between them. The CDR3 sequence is CAWSPGHTNEQFF. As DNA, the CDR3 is TGTGCCTGGAGTCCCGGACACACCAATGAGCAGTTCTTC.

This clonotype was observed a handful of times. The DNA of the CDR3 is TGTGCCAGCAGTAACGGGGGGGCCAGCTACAATGAGCAGTTCTTC. Translating gives CASSNGGASYNEQFF. The chain recombines TRBV6-2 or TRBV6-3 with TRBJ2-1, with TRBD2 identical over 8 bases. From germline, CDR1 is MNHEY and CDR2 SVGEGT. V was pared by 5 bases and J by 3 bases, with 6 bases of the junction left unmatched. The CDR3 length is 15 residues.

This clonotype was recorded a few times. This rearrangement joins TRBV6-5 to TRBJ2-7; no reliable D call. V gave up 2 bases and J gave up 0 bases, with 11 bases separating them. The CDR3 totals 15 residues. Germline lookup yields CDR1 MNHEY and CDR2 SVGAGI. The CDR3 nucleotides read TGTGCCAGCAGTTACGGGCGGCCTAGCTCCTACGAGCAGTACTTC. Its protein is CASSYGRPSSYEQYF.

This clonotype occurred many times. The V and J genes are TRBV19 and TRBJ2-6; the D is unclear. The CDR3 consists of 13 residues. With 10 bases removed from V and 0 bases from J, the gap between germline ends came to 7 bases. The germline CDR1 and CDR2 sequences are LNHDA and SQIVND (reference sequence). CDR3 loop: CATHYSGANVLTF. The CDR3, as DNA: TGTGCCACCCACTACTCTGGGGCCAACGTCCTGACTTTC.

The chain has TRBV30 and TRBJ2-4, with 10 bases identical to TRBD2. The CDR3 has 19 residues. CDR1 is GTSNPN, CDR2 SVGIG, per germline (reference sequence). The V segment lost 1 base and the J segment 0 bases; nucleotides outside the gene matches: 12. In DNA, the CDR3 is TGTGCCTGGAGTGAAAAGCTAGCGGGGGCCTCTTTAGCCAAAAACATTCAGTACTTC. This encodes CAWSEKLAGASLAKNIQYF.

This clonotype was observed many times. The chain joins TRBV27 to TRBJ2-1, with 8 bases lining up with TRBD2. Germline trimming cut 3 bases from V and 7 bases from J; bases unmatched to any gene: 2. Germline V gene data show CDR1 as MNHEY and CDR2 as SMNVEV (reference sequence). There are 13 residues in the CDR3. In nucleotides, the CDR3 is TGTGCCAGCAGTTTTCGACTAGCGAATGAGCAGTTCTTC. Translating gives CASSFRLANEQFF.

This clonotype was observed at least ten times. The CDR3 sequence is CASSPVHGNTEAFF. CDR3 in DNA: TGCGCCAGCAGCCCGGTCCACGGGAACACTGAAGCTTTCTTT. The chain joins TRBV5-1 to TRBJ1-1; no clear D gene. Germline CDR1 and CDR2: SGHRS and YFSETQ. V was trimmed by 4 bases and J by 1 base, leaving 11 bases between them. This CDR3 contains 14 residues.

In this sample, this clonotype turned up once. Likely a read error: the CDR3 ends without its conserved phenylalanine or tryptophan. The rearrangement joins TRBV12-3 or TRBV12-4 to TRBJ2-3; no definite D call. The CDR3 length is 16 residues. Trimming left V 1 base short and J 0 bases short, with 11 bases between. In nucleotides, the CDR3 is TGTGCCAGCAGTTTAGGACCGATGAGAAGCACAGATACGCAGTATTTA. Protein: CASSLGPMRSTDTQYL.

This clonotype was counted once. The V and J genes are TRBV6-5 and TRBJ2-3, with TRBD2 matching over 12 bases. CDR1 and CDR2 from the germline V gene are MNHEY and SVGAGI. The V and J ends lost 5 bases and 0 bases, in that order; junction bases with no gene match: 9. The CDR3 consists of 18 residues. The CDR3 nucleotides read TGTGCCAGCAGTCACCGACTAGCGGGGGCCTCTAGCACAGATACGCAGTATTTT. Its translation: CASSHRLAGASSTDTQYF.

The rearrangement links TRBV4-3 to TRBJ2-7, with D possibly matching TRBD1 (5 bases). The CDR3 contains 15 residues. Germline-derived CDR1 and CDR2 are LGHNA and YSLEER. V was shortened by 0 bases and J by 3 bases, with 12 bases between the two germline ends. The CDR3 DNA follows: TGCGCCAGCAGCCAAGATTGGGGCAGGGTCTACGAGCAGTACTTC. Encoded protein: CASSQDWGRVYEQYF.

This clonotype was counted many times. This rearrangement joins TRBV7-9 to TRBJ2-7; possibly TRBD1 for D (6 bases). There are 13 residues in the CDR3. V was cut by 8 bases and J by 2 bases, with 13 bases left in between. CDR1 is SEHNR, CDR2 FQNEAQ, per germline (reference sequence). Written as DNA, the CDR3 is TGTGCCAGCGGCCTAACAGGGCCCTACGAGCAGTACTTC. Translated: CASGLTGPYEQYF.

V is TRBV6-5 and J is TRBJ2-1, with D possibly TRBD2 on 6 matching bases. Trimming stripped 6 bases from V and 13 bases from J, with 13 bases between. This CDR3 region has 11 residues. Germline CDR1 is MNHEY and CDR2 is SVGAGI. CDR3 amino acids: CASRQGTRQFF. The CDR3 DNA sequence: TGTGCCAGCAGGCAAGGGACTCGCCAGTTCTTC.

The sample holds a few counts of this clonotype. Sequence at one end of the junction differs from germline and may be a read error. CDR3 region: CASSLRAGSSNEQFF. In nucleotides, the CDR3 is TGTGCTAGCAGCTTAAGGGCAGGGAGTAGTAATGAGCAGTTCTTC. The V gene is TRBV7-7, the J gene TRBJ2-1; D could derive from TRBD1 or TRBD2 (5 bases each). Germline-derived CDR1 and CDR2 are SSHAT and FNYEAQ (reference sequence). The CDR3 has 15 amino acids.

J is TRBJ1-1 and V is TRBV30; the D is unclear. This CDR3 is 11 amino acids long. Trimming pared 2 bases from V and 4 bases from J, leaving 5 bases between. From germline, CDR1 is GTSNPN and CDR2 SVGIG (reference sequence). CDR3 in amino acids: CAWSTPTEAFF. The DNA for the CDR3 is TGTGCCTGGAGTACTCCCACTGAAGCTTTCTTT.

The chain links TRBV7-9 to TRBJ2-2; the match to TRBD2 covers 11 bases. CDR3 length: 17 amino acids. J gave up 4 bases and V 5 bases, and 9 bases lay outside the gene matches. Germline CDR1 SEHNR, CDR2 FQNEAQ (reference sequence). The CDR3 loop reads CASSAPTSGGTTGELFF. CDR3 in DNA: TGTGCCAGCAGCGCCCCAACTAGCGGGGGAACCACCGGGGAGCTGTTTTTT. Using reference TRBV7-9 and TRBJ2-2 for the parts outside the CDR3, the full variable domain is DTGVSQNPRHKITKRGQNVTFRCDPISEHNRLYWYRQTLGQGPEFLTYFQNEAQLEKSRLLSDRFSAERPKGSFSTLEIQRTEQGDSAMYLCASSAPTSGGTTGELFFGEGSRLTVL.

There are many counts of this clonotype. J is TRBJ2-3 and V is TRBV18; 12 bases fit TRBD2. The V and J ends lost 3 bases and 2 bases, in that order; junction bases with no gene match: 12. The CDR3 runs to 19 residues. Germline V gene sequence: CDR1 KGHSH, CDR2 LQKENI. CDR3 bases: TGTGCCAGCTCACCCCCCCTTGGACTAGCGGGAATTCTCACAGATACGCAGTATTTT. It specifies CASSPPLGLAGILTDTQYF.

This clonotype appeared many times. CDR3 in DNA: TGTGCCAGCAGACACGCCGGGACTATAGGGGGCTATCAGCCCCAGCATTTT. Translated: CASRHAGTIGGYQPQHF. The V call is TRBV28, the J call TRBJ1-5, with TRBD1 matching 7 bases. There are 17 residues in the CDR3. The V and J ends lost 6 bases and 5 bases, in that order; junction bases with no gene match: 16. Germline CDR1 and CDR2: MDHEN and SYDVKM.

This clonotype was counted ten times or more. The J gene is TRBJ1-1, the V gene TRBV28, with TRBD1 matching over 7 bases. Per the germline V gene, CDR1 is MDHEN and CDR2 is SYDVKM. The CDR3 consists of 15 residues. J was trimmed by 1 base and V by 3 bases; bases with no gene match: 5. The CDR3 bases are TGTGCCAGCAGTTTTGGGACAGTAACGAACACTGAAGCTTTCTTT. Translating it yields CASSFGTVTNTEAFF.

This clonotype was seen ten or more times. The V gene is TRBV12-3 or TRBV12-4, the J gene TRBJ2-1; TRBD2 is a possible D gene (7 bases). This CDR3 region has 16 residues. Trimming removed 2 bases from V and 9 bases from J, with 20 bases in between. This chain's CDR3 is CASSLFVGGRFGEQFF. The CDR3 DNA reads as TGTGCCAGCAGTTTATTTGTGGGGGGGCGATTCGGTGAGCAGTTCTTC.

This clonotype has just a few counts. CDR3 DNA: TGTGCCAGCACCCGGAGGCTGGGAGGCCGAGAGACCCAGTACTTC. It specifies CASTRRLGGRETQYF. This chain links TRBV6-2 or TRBV6-3 with TRBJ2-5; possibly TRBD2 for D (6 bases). The CDR3 length is 15 residues. The V and J ends lost 7 bases and 4 bases respectively, with 19 bases between them. Germline loops: CDR1 MNHEY, CDR2 SVGEGT.

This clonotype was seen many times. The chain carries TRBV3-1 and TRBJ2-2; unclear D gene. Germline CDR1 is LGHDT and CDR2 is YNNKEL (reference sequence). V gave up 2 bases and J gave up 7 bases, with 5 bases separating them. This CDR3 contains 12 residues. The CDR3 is CASSQRIGELFF. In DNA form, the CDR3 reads TGTGCCAGCAGCCAACGTATCGGGGAGCTGTTTTTT.

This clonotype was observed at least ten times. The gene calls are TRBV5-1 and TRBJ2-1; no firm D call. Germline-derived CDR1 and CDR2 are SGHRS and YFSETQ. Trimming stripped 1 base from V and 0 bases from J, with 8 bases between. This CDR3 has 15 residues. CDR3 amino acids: CASSLSQSSYNEQFF. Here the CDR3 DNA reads TGCGCCAGCAGCTTGTCTCAAAGCTCCTACAATGAGCAGTTCTTC.

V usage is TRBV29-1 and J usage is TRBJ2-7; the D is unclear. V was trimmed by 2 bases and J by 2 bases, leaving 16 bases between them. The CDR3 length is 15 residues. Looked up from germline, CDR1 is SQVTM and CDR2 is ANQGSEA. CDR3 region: CSVEIGSSTPYEQYF. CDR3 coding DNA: TGCAGCGTTGAAATAGGTAGCTCCACTCCCTACGAGCAGTACTTC.

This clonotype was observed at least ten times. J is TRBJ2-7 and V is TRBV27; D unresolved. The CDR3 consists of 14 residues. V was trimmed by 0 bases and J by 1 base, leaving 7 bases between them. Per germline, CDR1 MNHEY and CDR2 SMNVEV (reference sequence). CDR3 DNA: TGTGCCAGCAGTTTATCGGCCAGTTCCTACGAGCAGTACTTC. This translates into CASSLSASSYEQYF.

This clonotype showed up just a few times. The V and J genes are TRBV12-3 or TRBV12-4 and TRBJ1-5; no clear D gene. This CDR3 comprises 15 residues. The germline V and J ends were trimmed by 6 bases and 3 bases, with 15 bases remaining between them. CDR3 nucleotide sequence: TGTGCCAGCAGCCTCGGGCACCAACCCAATCAGCCCCAGCATTTT. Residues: CASSLGHQPNQPQHF.

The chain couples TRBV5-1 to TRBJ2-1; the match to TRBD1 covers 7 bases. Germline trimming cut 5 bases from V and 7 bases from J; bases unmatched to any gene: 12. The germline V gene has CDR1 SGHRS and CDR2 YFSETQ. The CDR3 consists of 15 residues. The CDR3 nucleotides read TGCGCCAGCAGTTCCCGACAGGGTTCGGGGAATGAGCAGTTCTTC. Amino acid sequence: CASSSRQGSGNEQFF. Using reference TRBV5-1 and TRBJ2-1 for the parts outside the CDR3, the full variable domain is KAGVTQTPRYLIKTRGQQVTLSCSPISGHRSVSWYQQTPGQGLQFLFEYFSETQRNKGNFPGRFSGRQFSNSRSEMNVSTLELGDSALYLCASSSRQGSGNEQFFGPGTRLTVL.

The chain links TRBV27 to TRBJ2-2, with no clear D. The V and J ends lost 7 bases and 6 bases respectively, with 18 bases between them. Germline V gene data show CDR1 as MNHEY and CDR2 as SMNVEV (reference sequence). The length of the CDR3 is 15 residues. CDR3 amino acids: CASTPLVSLAGELFF. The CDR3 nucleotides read TGTGCCAGCACCCCCTTAGTGAGTTTGGCCGGGGAGCTGTTTTTT.